The rows below give T cell receptor beta chains drawn from one sample of a study of tumor and adjacent non-tumor tissue in lung cancer. One entry per CDR3 protein results from TCRdb running MiXCR on the multiplex PCR reads. The sample contains just over 200,000 distinct CDR3 sequences, 60% to 75% of which appear only once. The source material was lung tumor tissue. Every receptor here comes from a man aged 60 to 75 with non-small cell lung cancer. Both conserved end residues are part of each CDR3. The order of the fields is V gene, J gene, D gene, clone size, CDR3 protein, CDR3 DNA. D genes are given only for firm matches. Clone sizes are given selectively: once, few, many, or a class where the clone is expanded.

TRBV4-2	TRBJ2-7	TRBD2	few	CASSLALAGGQGEQYF	TGTGCCAGCAGCCTCGCTTTAGCGGGGGGGCAGGGCGAGCAGTACTTC
TRBV6-5	TRBJ2-1	TRBD2	few	CASSYFGTRADEQFF	TGTGCCAGCAGTTACTTCGGGACTAGAGCCGATGAGCAGTTCTTC
TRBV20-1	TRBJ2-1	TRBD2	.	CSANPTSGRANDQFF	TGCAGTGCTAACCCGACTAGCGGTAGGGCCAATGATCAGTTCTTC
TRBV6-2/TRBV6-3	TRBJ2-7	.	.	CASIGKNSFPGYQYF	TGTGCCAGCATTGGTAAGAATAGTTTCCCCGGCTATCAGTACTTC
TRBV7-9	TRBJ2-3	.	.	CASNRGLDKQYF	TGTGCCAGCAACCGGGGCCTCGATAAGCAGTACTTT
TRBV5-5	TRBJ2-6	TRBD1	.	CASNLVITGGAGANVLTF	TGTGCCAGCAACTTGGTTATAACAGGGGGCGCTGGGGCCAACGTCCTGACTTTC
TRBV5-4	TRBJ1-1	.	many	CASSLISHPSTEAFF	TGTGCCAGCAGCTTGATCTCCCACCCGAGCACTGAAGCTTTCTTT
TRBV20-1	TRBJ2-3	.	.	CSTKLAGGDTQYF	TGCAGTACTAAACTAGCAGGAGGGGATACGCAGTATTTT
TRBV11-2	TRBJ1-3	.	.	CARLKGDRASGNTIYF	TGTGCCAGATTAAAGGGGGATAGGGCTTCTGGAAACACCATATATTTT
TRBV6-2/TRBV6-3	TRBJ2-7	.	.	CASSYRGRAYEQYF	TGTGCCAGCAGCTACCGGGGCAGGGCCTACGAGCAGTACTTC
TRBV5-4	TRBJ1-4	.	.	CASSLTGLGANEKLFF	TGTGCCAGCAGCTTGACAGGGTTGGGAGCTAATGAAAAACTGTTTTTT
TRBV25-1	TRBJ1-4	.	.	CASMDAYNEKLFF	TGTGCCAGCATGGACGCTTACAATGAAAAACTGTTTTTT
TRBV13	TRBJ2-2	.	.	CANNRPAGELFF	TGTGCCAACAACCGGCCGGCCGGGGAGCTGTTTTTT
TRBV7-2	TRBJ2-5	TRBD1	.	CASSGTGAWESQYF	TGTGCCAGCAGCGGGACAGGGGCGTGGGAGAGCCAGTACTTC
TRBV12-3/TRBV12-4	TRBJ2-6	.	.	CASTLWGLPGGANVLTF	TGTGCCAGCACCCTATGGGGTCTGCCGGGTGGGGCCAACGTCCTGACTTTC
TRBV12-3/TRBV12-4	TRBJ1-5	.	.	CASSPSGGGQPMHF	TGTGCCAGCAGTCCCTCCGGGGGAGGTCAGCCCATGCATTTT
TRBV6-1	TRBJ1-4	TRBD1	.	CASRGQGWTNKKLFF	TGTGCCAGCAGAGGACAGGGGTGGACTAATAAAAAACTGTTTTTT
TRBV6-5	TRBJ2-5	.	.	CASRDGGNSKTQYF	TGTGCCAGCAGGGACGGGGGAAATTCGAAGACCCAGTACTTC
TRBV20-1	TRBJ2-1	.	once	CSARTWAHNEQFF	TGCAGTGCTAGGACATGGGCACACAACGAGCAGTTCTTC
TRBV20-1	TRBJ2-7	.	.	CSARADETAEHYF	TGCAGTGCTAGGGCGGACGAGACTGCTGAGCATTACTTC
TRBV11-1	TRBJ2-3	.	once	CASNFKGTVTQYF	TGTGCCAGCAACTTCAAGGGTACAGTTACGCAGTATTTT
TRBV20-1	TRBJ1-1	.	.	CSARDQGMMTEAFF	TGCAGTGCTAGAGATCAGGGGATGATGACTGAAGCTTTCTTT
TRBV24-1	TRBJ1-5	.	few	CATSDGGNQPQHF	TGTGCCACCAGTGATGGGGGGAATCAGCCCCAGCATTTT
TRBV20-1	TRBJ1-2	.	.	CSVAPGTTDGYIF	.
TRBV5-6	TRBJ1-4	.	.	CASSFQGETNEKLFF	TGTGCCAGCAGCTTCCAGGGTGAAACTAATGAAAAACTGTTTTTT
TRBV7-6	TRBJ2-1	.	once	CASSLAHRNEQFF	TGTGCCAGCAGCTTAGCCCACAGAAATGAGCAGTTCTTC
TRBV6-5	TRBJ1-1	TRBD1	.	CASRVDRGTEAFF	TGTGCCAGCAGAGTTGACAGGGGCACTGAAGCTTTCTTT
TRBV12-3/TRBV12-4	TRBJ1-6	.	.	CTSSLSPGTVNSPIHF	TGTACCAGTAGTTTAAGTCCCGGGACGGTTAATTCACCCATCCACTTT
TRBV19	TRBJ2-3	TRBD1	few	CASSLQGEQTQYF	TGTGCCAGTAGTCTACAGGGGGAGCAAACGCAGTATTTT
TRBV20-1	TRBJ1-6	.	once	CSAHLGRGRRWDSPLQF	TGCAGTGCTCACCTTGGGCGAGGCAGGCGATGGGATTCACCCCTCCAATTT
TRBV11-1	TRBJ2-5	.	few	CVSSLARGLVHETQYF	TGTGTCAGCAGCTTAGCGCGGGGGCTAGTCCATGAGACCCAGTACTTC
TRBV29-1	TRBJ1-4	.	once	CSVDGKTNEKLLF	TGCAGCGTTGACGGGAAGACTAATGAAAAACTGTTATTT
TRBV4-2	TRBJ1-2	.	.	CASSQVGSGGGYGYIF	TGTGCCAGCAGCCAAGTTGGCTCGGGAGGTGGCTATGGCTACATCTTC
TRBV12-3/TRBV12-4	TRBJ2-1	TRBD1	.	CASSLRQGMPSYNEQFF	TGTGCTAGCAGTCTCAGACAGGGAATGCCCTCCTACAATGAGCAGTTCTTC
TRBV5-5	TRBJ1-3	TRBD1	.	CASSAGTGEDHTGSTIYF	TGTGCCAGCAGCGCCGGGACAGGGGAAGATCATACTGGAAGCACCATATATTTT
TRBV6-2/TRBV6-3	TRBJ1-5	.	.	CASSLRGAGSQPQHF	TGTGCCAGCAGTTTACGGGGGGCGGGTAGTCAGCCCCAGCATTTT
TRBV11-2	TRBJ2-3	TRBD2	.	CASSLEAPGLTLF	TGTGCCAGCAGCTTAGAAGCGCCGGGACTAACCCTTTTT
TRBV20-1	TRBJ2-7	.	.	CSAGDYGSGSYDQYF	TGCAGTGCTGGAGATTACGGGAGCGGGTCCTACGACCAGTACTTC
TRBV14	TRBJ2-3	.	.	CASSQVGSVTDTQYF	TGTGCCAGCAGCCAAGTGGGGAGTGTCACAGATACGCAGTATTTT
TRBV4-1	TRBJ2-1	TRBD2	.	CASSQDKGLAGILDEQFF	TGCGCCAGCAGCCAAGATAAAGGACTAGCGGGAATCTTGGATGAGCAGTTCTTC
TRBV5-1	TRBJ1-2	.	.	CASSPGTVQSGGGYTF	TGCGCCAGCAGCCCAGGGACGGTGCAAAGTGGAGGTGGCTACACCTTC
TRBV4-1	TRBJ2-5	.	.	CASSPRGYQETQYF	TGCGCCAGCAGCCCCCGGGGTTACCAAGAGACCCAGTACTTC
TRBV20-1	TRBJ1-1	TRBD1	.	CSAGTGGSAEVFF	TGCAGTGCCGGGACAGGGGGTAGCGCTGAAGTTTTCTTT
TRBV11-2	TRBJ2-2	.	.	CACSKERAGELFF	TGTGCCTGCAGCAAAGAGAGGGCCGGGGAGCTGTTTTTT
TRBV12-3/TRBV12-4	TRBJ1-1	.	many	CASSLQGIRDTEAFF	TGTGCCAGCAGTTTACAGGGGATTAGGGACACTGAAGCTTTCTTT
TRBV4-1	TRBJ2-1	.	.	CASTQRATYIAQFF	TGCGCCAGCACTCAAAGAGCGACTTATATAGCGCAGTTCTTC